This entry is about one T cell receptor (beta chain). What it binds is unknown. For CDR3 and TCR beta VDJ profiling, genomic DNA was the template used. A single record per CDR3 protein comes from TCRdb applying MiXCR to the reads. The table lists some 240,000 distinct CDR3 sequences, about 37% of them singletons, with 0.9% to 1.2% in the top ten. V lost 5 bases and J 2 bases, leaving 24 bases between the germline ends. CDR3 length: 18 residues. The sample comes from a study of CD8+CD57+ T cells in acquired aplastic anemia. Overall study results and limits: Both patients and controls carried the same twenty-nine CD8+ CDR3 sequences.

Sequenced: sorted CD4+, CD8+, or CD8+CD57+ T cells (not recorded which) from PBMCs. The clonotype originates from a human donor in good health, serving as a control. V gene TRBV12-3 or TRBV12-4 combines with J gene TRBJ1-2; a weak D match, TRBD1 (5 bases). The CDR3 nucleotides are TGTGCCAGCAGTCGAGGTAGGACAAGACCTTCAATCAACTATGGCTACACCTTC. Translated: CASSRGRTRPSINYGYTF.